This T cell receptor (beta chain) was recovered during a study of blood T cells in healthy people across ages. Points from the study as a whole: PBMCs left unsorted prevented a conclusive naive versus antigen-experienced comparison.

The CDR3 runs 14 residues. J lost 7 bases, V lost 3 bases, and 6 bases had no gene match. CDR1 is MRHNA and CDR2 is SNTAGT in the germline V gene. Primers used in a second PCR of about 7 to 12 cycles were a sample-barcoded 5' primer and a J-beta primer mix. Carrying 12 random nucleotides, a template-switch adaptor labeled each individual cDNA molecule. TCRdb re-called the 5' RACE reads with MiXCR, one entry per CDR3 protein. The sample yields under 800,000 distinct CDR3 sequences, around 21% seen once. The donors, aged roughly 6 to 90, were healthy Caucasians from Russia. About this clonotype itself: Its cognate antigen is unknown.

This chain joins TRBV6-4 and TRBJ2-1, with TRBD2 matching over 7 bases. Sequencing input: blood. The TCR sequence derives from a man between 65 and 85 years old in good health. CDR3 in amino acids: CASSEMVGRNEQFF. The CDR3 nucleotides read TGTGCCAGCAGTGAGATGGTCGGGAGGAATGAGCAGTTCTTC.